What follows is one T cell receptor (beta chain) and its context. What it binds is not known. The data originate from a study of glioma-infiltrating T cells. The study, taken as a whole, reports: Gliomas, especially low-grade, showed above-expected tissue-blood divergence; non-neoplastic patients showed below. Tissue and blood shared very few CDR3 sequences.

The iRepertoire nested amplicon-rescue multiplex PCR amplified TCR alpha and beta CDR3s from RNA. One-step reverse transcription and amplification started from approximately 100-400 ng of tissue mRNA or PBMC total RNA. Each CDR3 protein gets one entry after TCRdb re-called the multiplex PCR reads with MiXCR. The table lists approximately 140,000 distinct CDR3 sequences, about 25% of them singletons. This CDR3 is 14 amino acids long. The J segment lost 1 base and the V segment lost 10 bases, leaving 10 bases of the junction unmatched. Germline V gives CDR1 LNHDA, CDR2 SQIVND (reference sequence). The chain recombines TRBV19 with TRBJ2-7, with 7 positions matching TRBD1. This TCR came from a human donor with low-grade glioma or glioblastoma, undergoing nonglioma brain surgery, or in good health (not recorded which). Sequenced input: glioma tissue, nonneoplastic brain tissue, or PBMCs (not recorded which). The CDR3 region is CATPSGTVSYEQYV. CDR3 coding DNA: TGTGCCACCCCGTCCGGGACAGTATCCTACGAGCAGTACGTC.